The entry below gives a single TCR beta chain sequence along with its context. Which antigen it targets is not known. It has no much larger one-base neighbor in the sample; base qualities were not kept. TCRbeta CDR3 regions were amplified from genomic DNA by means of the immunoSEQ Assay, a bias-controlled multiplex PCR. The source study handled its data this way. Within the assay, amplification of reference gene primers was used to estimate how many nucleated cells each sample contained. To quantify the absolute abundance of each unique TCRbeta CDR3 rearrangement, sequence reads were collapsed and filtered. For each sample, productive Simpson clonality was calculated as the square root of Simpson's diversity index across productive rearrangements. Sourced from immuneACCESS, this table was stored by TCRdb with only in-frame sequences that have V and J called. A share of the clones is absent; for the studies checked, an unresolved V gene accounts for under half, and the remainder has no known explanation. That table gives V, J and clone size, and the DNA gave D and trimming. This sample gives about 90,000 clones in total; 85% of them show up just once. 10% to 15% of the sample goes to the ten largest clones.

This entry is derived from a study of blood T cell repertoires in COVID-19 (dated by TCRdb to 2018 to 2020). Regarding the complete study: Samples from collaborators originated in the United States, Italy and Spain and spanned both the acute and convalescent phases of COVID-19. The prospective study material was composed of cDNA or gDNA derived from T cells, B-cell-depleted T cells, or PBMCs. The dataset comprised deeply sampled blood TCRbeta repertoires from subjects exposed to, actively infected with, or recovered from COVID-19. A freely available public database, intended as a resource for researchers studying the immune response to SARS-CoV-2, is where the repertoires were released. Samples came from the ongoing ImmuneRACE study (first 160 participants) plus 1,254 subjects from 6 global collaborators. Nearly every sample came with metadata listing a de-identified subject ID, COVID-19 status, age in years and sex. Where available, HLA class I and class II types were taken from metadata supplied by the sample provider and were not determined by assay-based typing. The paper as a whole reports these results and caveats: Clinical and demographic metadata were provided uncurated, with the amount varying by source and participant.

The collaborating institutions used their own protocols to collect whole blood in K2EDTA tubes. Collaborator samples were shipped for TCRbeta analysis as frozen whole blood, isolated PBMCs, or DNA extracted from either sample type. Sequencing input: peripheral blood. This sequence was found in a woman in her seventies with active or convalescent COVID-19.

The DNA reads as follows: TGTGCCTCCCGACCCTCCGGGGGGCATGGCGGGGAGCTGTTTTTT. Its protein product is CASRPSGGHGGELFF. The chain was built from TRBV7-2 and TRBJ2-2; tentative D gene TRBD2, with 7 bases matching. The CDR3 starts with the cysteine, ends with the phenylalanine, and has 15 residues. The read is trimmed to its CDR3 DNA, 45 bases read in frame from base 1. Looking up the germline V gene yields CDR1 SGHTA and CDR2 FQGNSA. V gives up 11 bases and J gives up 7 bases, and the segment between their germline ends measures 23 bases.